This T cell receptor (beta chain) comes out of a study of cytomegalovirus exposure and HLA in healthy donors. As concerns this clone: No antigen is known for it.

Study findings and constraints: Beyond CMV serostatus, there was no information to go on about immune exposure. High sensitivity and specificity were reportedly achieved when the classifier diagnosed cytomegalovirus status.

When sampled, the donors appeared nominally healthy, though they likely had unrecorded immune exposures. PCR involved 60 Vbeta and 13 Jbeta primers. Sequenced by immunoSEQ multiplex PCR; TCRdb stores in-frame clones only, minus some. The repertoire holds about 220,000 clones, about four fifths seen once, with 5.4% in the top ten. The CDR3 runs to 16 residues. The V segment lost 0 bases and the J segment 4 bases; nucleotides outside the gene matches: 6. Germline assignment: CDR1 SGDLS and CDR2 YYNGEE. The material sequenced was PBMCs. The origin of this receptor is a woman aged 35 to 49 in good health and CMV-seropositive. The genes are TRBV9 and TRBJ1-2; 10 bases align to TRBD1. CDR3 region: CASSVEGTGVGYGYTF. CDR3 DNA sequence: TGTGCCAGCAGCGTAGAGGGGACAGGGGTCGGCTATGGCTACACCTTC.